This T cell receptor beta chain was observed in a study of blood T cell repertoires in COVID-19. Here immunoSEQ multiplex PCR was the method, and the copy in TCRdb shows in-frame clones only, minus some. This sample yields roughly 250,000 clones, of which about nine tenths are seen a single time; just over 7% belongs to the top ten. The CDR3 runs to 14 residues. Trimming removed 5 bases from V and 6 bases from J, with 13 bases in between. Germline values: CDR1 SNHLY, CDR2 FYNNEI. The origin of this receptor is a man aged 60 to 75 who had recovered from COVID-19. Sequencing used peripheral blood. This rearrangement joins TRBV2 to TRBJ2-2; perhaps TRBD1 as D (6 bases). CDR3 residues: CASSTGLWAGELFF. The CDR3 nucleotides read TGTGCCAGCAGTACAGGGTTATGGGCCGGGGAGCTGTTTTTT.